This TCR beta chain is from a study of CD8 T cells in ankylosing spondylitis. Whole-study results and caveats: Disease-linked clones reportedly concentrated significantly in matched ankylosing spondylitis synovial fluid. Seemingly distinctive of ankylosing spondylitis blood was a TCR beta motif formed by eight highly homologous variants.

TCRdb reanalysed the 5' RACE reads using MiXCR and keeps one entry per CDR3 protein. In the table there are about 280,000 distinct CDR3 sequences, 20% of which are singletons. On this clonotype itself: The antigen is unknown.

Sequenced: blood, either unsorted or a sorted T cell fraction (not recorded which). The sequence was collected from a male donor with ankylosing spondylitis or in good health (not recorded which).

CDR3 sequence: CASGFLAGTTGELFF. The CDR3 DNA follows: TGTGCTAGTGGTTTCTTAGCGGGAACGACCGGGGAGCTGTTTTTT. The genes are TRBV12-5 and TRBJ2-2, with 8 bases aligning to TRBD2. Trimming cost V 3 bases and J 5 bases; bases outside gene matches: 5. The CDR3 length is 15 residues. The V gene's germline CDR1 is LGHNT and CDR2 FRNRAP.